This T cell receptor (beta chain) stems from a study of beta chain features in type 1 diabetes (dated by TCRdb to between 2018 and 2020). At the level of the whole study: No differences in mean age, gender distribution, total cell number or subset yield were found between patients and healthy donors. A total of about 110 million sorted cells were examined across all samples, and the number of cells per subset was strongly correlated with RNA yield. The study compared TCRB repertoires of sorted circulating CD4+ T cell subsets between recently diagnosed type 1 diabetes patients and matched healthy donors. Whereas all 28 donors provided naive and central memory subsets, regulatory and stem cell-like memory subsets were isolated from just 8 patients and roughly 8 healthy donors. Results and caveats for the whole study, not just this receptor: The naive, central memory and regulatory TCRB repertoires appeared to resemble one another more closely among patients than among healthy donors. A moderate but significant shortening of TCRB CDR3 length was observed in type 1 diabetes patients in all four CD4+ subsets. At VDJ recombination sites, patients with type 1 diabetes made fewer insertions and deleted more nucleotides, a pattern implying thymic rearrangement abnormalities. Because cDNA was sequenced instead of genomic DNA, activated cells with high expression could be over-represented, although the groups did not differ in activation or CD3 levels. Shorter templates might be favored by PCR, yet because patient and control samples were amplified and corrected together, any such skew would affect both groups equally. Because small numbers of individuals were included in the HLA sub-analyses, any influence of HLA type on TCRB rearrangement was left unresolved.

This clone occurred a few times. Its target antigen remains unknown. Base qualities are missing; no much larger clone stands one base away. Each donor gave one peripheral blood draw, averaging approximately 0.12 L, which was collected into heparinised tubes. A BD FACSAria II was used to sort naive, central memory, regulatory and stem cell-like memory CD4+ T cells with a panel that included CD45RO, CCR7, CD25, CD127, CD95 and CD27. A purity above 98% was achieved for all sorted populations. PBMCs were isolated immediately by Lymphoprep density gradient centrifugation and stained directly without culture. So that batch effects would be minimized, each experiment stained and sorted samples in pairs, pairing one healthy donor with one patient. All of the isolated RNA was reverse transcribed with the High Capacity cDNA Reverse Transcription Kit, so expressed TCRB transcripts were sequenced. Naive, central memory and regulatory T cell samples underwent deep immunoSEQ sequencing, averaging around 3.6 million total reads per sample. Sorted cells were lysed in RLT buffer and RNA was extracted with DNase-treated RNeasy Micro or Mini kits, depending on cell number. To prevent cross-contamination, each cell subset was processed individually, whereas patient and healthy donor samples were processed jointly. The immunoSEQ multiplex PCR was used to amplify TCRB sequences from cDNA, generating 87-bp fragments that spanned the CDR3 region. Amplicons were sequenced on the Illumina HiSeq platform. Turning to the authors' computational methods: PCR bias was corrected computationally using synthetic template baselines, and reads within Hamming distance 2 were collapsed, with unmergeable singletons discarded. Reads were aligned to IMGT to assign V, D and J genes, CDR3 length, and insertions or deletions at six rearrangement sites. Within each subset, clonotype counts were normalized to sorted cell number, and only after that were true diversity and Gini coefficients computed with the tcR R package. The overlap coefficient, calculated on TCRB nucleotide sequences, was used to quantify repertoire sharing. Out-of-frame TCRB sequences from naive cells were analyzed to stand in for the pre-selection repertoire. TCRdb mirrors the immuneACCESS table, restricted to in-frame sequences. Some clones are absent from its copies; in checked studies, under half trace to an unresolved V gene, and the reason for the others is unknown. V and J calls and clone size are copied from that table; D and trimming were computed from the DNA. This sample holds about 620,000 clones; 15% to 17% were observed only once. Roughly 0.098% of the sample comes from the top ten.

This clonotype was sampled from a man in his late teens or twenties in good health. Sequencing used naive CD4+ T cells from blood. The cell subset or site label corresponds to: true naive CD4+ T cells.

For the CDR3, the sequence is CASSQSGNRARANYGYTF. The DNA reads TGCGCCAGCAGTCAATCAGGGAACAGGGCCCGAGCTAACTATGGCTACACCTTC. The chain joins TRBV23-1 to TRBJ1-2, and perhaps TRBD1 as D gene, on 6 matching bases. TRBV23-1 is reported as an ORF; its role is uncertain. Spanning cysteine to phenylalanine, the CDR3 consists of 18 amino acids. Just the 54-base CDR3 DNA is kept, in frame starting at base 1. V and J are truncated by 0 bases and 0 bases respectively, leaving an intervening sequence of 17 bases.